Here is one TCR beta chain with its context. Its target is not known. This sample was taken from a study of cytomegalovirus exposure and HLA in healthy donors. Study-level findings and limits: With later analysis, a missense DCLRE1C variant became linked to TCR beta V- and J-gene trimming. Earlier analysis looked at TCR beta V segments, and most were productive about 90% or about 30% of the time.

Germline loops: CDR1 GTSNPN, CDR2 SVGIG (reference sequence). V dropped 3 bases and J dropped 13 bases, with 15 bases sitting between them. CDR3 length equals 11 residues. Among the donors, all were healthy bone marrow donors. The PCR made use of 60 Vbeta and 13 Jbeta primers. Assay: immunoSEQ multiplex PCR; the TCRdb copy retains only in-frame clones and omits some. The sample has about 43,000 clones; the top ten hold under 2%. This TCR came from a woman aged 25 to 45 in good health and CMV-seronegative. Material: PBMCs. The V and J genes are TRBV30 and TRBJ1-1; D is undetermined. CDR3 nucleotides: TGTGCCTGGAGCCTCCCCCAACCGGGTTTCTTT. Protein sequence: CAWSLPQPGFF.